This TCR beta chain was retrieved from a study of T cell responses to AZD1222 COVID-19 vaccine. Whole-study results and caveats: Donors were mostly white British, more females; clonal diversity possibly underestimated.

Clones were sequenced by immunoSEQ multiplex PCR, and TCRdb holds only the in-frame ones, with some missing. The profile shows about 180,000 clones, roughly 88% of them singletons. To note about this clone: As yet, its antigen is unknown.

The V and J ends lost 3 bases and 6 bases respectively, with 8 bases between them. Germline CDR1 is KGHSH and CDR2 is LQKENI. The CDR3 length is 12 residues. Specimen: peripheral blood, collected on day 0 of AZD1222 vaccination. The V call is TRBV18, the J call TRBJ1-1; D perhaps matches TRBD1 (5 bases). The clonotype was recovered from an adult in good health. In DNA form, the CDR3 reads TGTGCCAGCTCACCTCCGGGGGCTGAAGCTTTCTTT. Translated: CASSPPGAEAFF.